This T cell receptor (beta chain) was observed in a study of identical twins. To note about this clonotype: Its target is not known.

General study findings and limits: Less excess twin sharing appeared in beta out-of-frame sequences. Insertions ran lower in abundant cord blood beta clonotypes, though not in memory repertoires. Findings came from cross-sectional statistics, without long-term follow-up of donors. Twin-shared out-of-frame alpha sequences showed excess low generation probability.

TCRdb itself ran the 5' RACE reads through MiXCR, one entry per CDR3 protein. This sample yields 450,000 to 500,000 distinct CDR3 sequences, of which roughly an eighth are seen a single time; 0.95% to 1% belongs to the top ten. In addition, the sample was reused for a study of yellow fever vaccine responses in identical twins.

This clonotype was obtained from a woman between 18 and 29 years old in good health. Sequencing was carried out using CD4+ T cells sorted from blood.

In DNA, the CDR3 is TGTGCCAGCAGGAAGCGGGGCGGCGGGGGGGGCATTGATGAGCAGTTCTTC. Its protein product is CASRKRGGGGGIDEQFF. The V call is TRBV7-2, the J call TRBJ2-1, with 9 bases that match TRBD2. This CDR3 spans 17 amino acids. The V and J ends lost 6 bases and 8 bases, in that order; junction bases with no gene match: 17. Germline assignment: CDR1 SGHTA and CDR2 FQGNSA.